This T cell receptor beta chain is from a study of blood T cell repertoires in COVID-19. Study-wide background: Italy, Spain and the United States were the sources of the convalescent and acute COVID-19 samples.

V was clipped by 5 bases and J by 5 bases; unmatched bases: 4. This CDR3 spans 15 amino acids. Germline CDR1 is SGHAT and CDR2 is FQNNGV. Sequenced by immunoSEQ multiplex PCR; TCRdb stores in-frame clones only, minus some. The sample consists of fewer than 400,000 clones, 85% of them appearing once. What was sequenced was PBMCs or T cells enriched from blood (not recorded which). The chain uses TRBV11-2 and TRBJ2-1; 12 nucleotides line up with TRBD2. The source is a woman under 40 who had been exposed to COVID-19. CDR3 DNA: TGTGCCAGCAGCGCACTAGCGGGAGGACACAATGAGCAGTTCTTC. Encoded protein: CASSALAGGHNEQFF.